This T cell receptor beta chain was sequenced for a study of T cell clusters in autoimmune cytopenias. TRB amplification used 200 to 250 ng of peripheral blood genomic DNA. Multiplex touch-down PCR amplified TRB using TRB-A and TRB-B pools in one tube. TCRdb reprocessed the multiplex PCR reads, keeping one entry per CDR3 protein, no DNA. Its table records about 5,000 distinct CDR3 sequences. Judged by frequency, this clonotype is medium-sized. The sample was also reused in another study, on T cell repertoires in aging, cancer and after chemotherapy. That work contributes: Donor ages fell into six groups from 30 or younger up to 70 or older. The whole study produced a dataset of millions of TCR reads.

The sequencing sample was made of peripheral blood. The receptor comes from a human donor in good health.

This chain's CDR3 is CSSRTGDYGYTF. The gene calls are TRBV29-1 and TRBJ1-2; lacking DNA, the TRBD1 call made by TCRdb goes unchecked. Germline V lookup: CDR1 SQVTM, CDR2 ANQGSEA. This CDR3 is built from 12 residues.